This T cell receptor beta chain stems from a study of blood T cell repertoires in COVID-19. V was clipped by 1 base and J by 1 base; unmatched bases: 6. Germline V gene data show CDR1 as SGHRS and CDR2 as YFSETQ. The CDR3 has 16 amino acids. Measured with immunoSEQ multiplex PCR; TCRdb has only the in-frame clones, and not every one. The profile shows about 150,000 clones, about 87% of them singletons. Sequenced: peripheral blood. The chain couples TRBV5-1 to TRBJ2-7, with TRBD1 identical over 9 bases. This TCR derives from a woman between 50 and 59 years old with active or convalescent COVID-19. Here the CDR3 DNA reads TGCGCCAGCAGCTTGCCGACAGGGGGATTGTCCTACGAGCAGTACTTC. This encodes CASSLPTGGLSYEQYF.